This T cell receptor (beta chain) was profiled in a study of blood T cell repertoires in COVID-19. About the research overall: From the United States, Italy and Spain came samples of acute and convalescent COVID-19. Nucleic acid was either cDNA or gDNA, and it came from T cells, B-cell-depleted T cells, or PBMCs.

Enrolment of Seattle patients took place during active infection, and they were followed longitudinally. In the study's own analysis: Amplifying reference gene primers gave estimates of nucleated cell counts. TCRdb's table, derived via immunoSEQ multiplex PCR, lists solely in-frame clones and lacks some. Clone size and V and J calls were adopted from that table, with D and trimming inferred from the DNA. The sample yields hundreds of thousands of clones, roughly 91% seen once. The CDR3 consists of 14 residues. CDR1 LGHDT and CDR2 YNNKEL come from the germline V gene (reference sequence). V lost 4 bases and J 6 bases, leaving 13 bases between the germline ends.

The TCR sequence derives from a woman aged 25 to 39 with COVID-19, enrolled during active disease. The rearrangement joins TRBV3-1 (or the pseudogene TRBV3-2) to TRBJ2-1, with D unclear. The material sequenced was peripheral blood. The CDR3 sequence is CASSRGFGINEQFF. The CDR3 DNA is TGTGCCAGCAGCCGAGGCTTCGGCATCAATGAGCAGTTCTTC.